This TCR beta chain was documented in a study of blood T cell repertoires in COVID-19. Across the whole study: Samples representing acute and convalescent COVID-19 were sourced from the United States, Italy and Spain. In each case, the material was cDNA or gDNA derived from T cells, B-cell-depleted T cells, or PBMCs.

Study processing details: Nucleated cell number was recorded as an estimate derived from reference gene primer amplification. Some clones are missing from TCRdb's copy, which holds only in-frame ones; the method was immunoSEQ multiplex PCR. That table is the source of V, J and clone size, and D and trimming were worked out from the DNA. The sample includes 150,000 to 200,000 clones, around 90% of them seen just once. This CDR3 region has 15 residues. Between the trimmed V and J ends, which lost 7 bases and 1 base, there was a span of 16 bases. CDR1 and CDR2 from the germline V gene are LNHDA and SQIVND (reference sequence).

The receptor was derived from a man aged 60 to 69 with acute or convalescent COVID-19. Sequencing was performed on peripheral blood. The chain is built from TRBV19 and TRBJ1-2, with D tentatively TRBD1 (6 bases). In nucleotides, the CDR3 is TGTGCCAGTAACAAGGGTGGGGGCCTTAACTATGGCTACACCTTC. Its protein product is CASNKGGGLNYGYTF. Full variable domain (outside the CDR3, taken from reference TRBV19 and TRBJ1-2): DGGITQSPKYLFRKEGQNVTLSCEQNLNHDAMYWYRQDPGQGLRLIYYSQIVNDFQKGDIAEGYSVSREKKESFPLTVTSAQKNPTAFYLCASNKGGGLNYGYTFGSGTRLTVV.